This TCR beta chain is from a study of T-cell reconstitution after alpha-beta-depleted transplantation in children. As it was prepared, the TCRbeta library received unique molecular identifiers. One entry per CDR3 protein, called by TCRdb with MiXCR from the PCR reads. The sample holds about 91,000 distinct CDR3 sequences, roughly 8% seen once. The CDR3 covers 13 residues. Germline CDR1 is SGHRS and CDR2 is YFSETQ. Germline trimming cut 4 bases from V and 6 bases from J; bases unmatched to any gene: 7. This clonotype was seen at least ten times. The source is a human donor who donated a stem cell graft to a child with congenital amegakaryocytic thrombocytopenia. The sequences come from PBMCs from the stem cell graft donor, collected from the stem cell graft. The V and J genes are TRBV5-1 and TRBJ2-7, with TRBD1 matching over 7 bases. The CDR3 DNA follows: TGCGCCAGCAGCCCTACAGGGGACCTCGAGCAGTACTTC. This encodes CASSPTGDLEQYF.